One sample yielded the 2 T cell receptor beta chains listed below, sequenced in a study of cytomegalovirus exposure and HLA in healthy donors. Method: immunoSEQ multiplex PCR; TCRdb's copy keeps in-frame clones and lacks some. The table shows about 130,000 clones, with about 91% occurring only once. Specimen: PBMCs. The receptors derive from a woman aged 18-35 years in good health and CMV-seronegative.

V and J are TRBV7-9 and TRBJ1-1; TRBD1 matches 7 bases. This CDR3 is 16 amino acids long. Germline V gene lookup returns CDR1 SEHNR and CDR2 FQNEAQ (reference sequence). The junction had 12 bases not matched to a gene; V was cut back by 5 bases and J by 3 bases. The CDR3 DNA follows: TGTGCCAGCAGCCCAGGGGGGTGGGAGAGGTACACTGAAGCTTTCTTT. Translation gives CASSPGGWERYTEAFF. Full variable domain (outside the CDR3, taken from reference TRBV7-9 and TRBJ1-1): DTGVSQNPRHKITKRGQNVTFRCDPISEHNRLYWYRQTLGQGPEFLTYFQNEAQLEKSRLLSDRFSAERPKGSFSTLEIQRTEQGDSAMYLCASSPGGWERYTEAFFGQGTRLTVV.

There are a few counts of this clone. The J gene is TRBJ2-7, the V gene TRBV15, with 9 bases identical to TRBD1. V was clipped by 0 bases and J by 5 bases; unmatched bases: 5. In germline, CDR1 is LNHNV, CDR2 YYDKDF (reference sequence). This CDR3 region has 15 residues. CDR3 amino acids: CATSREGQGFDEQYF. The CDR3 coding sequence is TGTGCCACCAGCAGAGAAGGACAGGGGTTTGACGAGCAGTACTTC.